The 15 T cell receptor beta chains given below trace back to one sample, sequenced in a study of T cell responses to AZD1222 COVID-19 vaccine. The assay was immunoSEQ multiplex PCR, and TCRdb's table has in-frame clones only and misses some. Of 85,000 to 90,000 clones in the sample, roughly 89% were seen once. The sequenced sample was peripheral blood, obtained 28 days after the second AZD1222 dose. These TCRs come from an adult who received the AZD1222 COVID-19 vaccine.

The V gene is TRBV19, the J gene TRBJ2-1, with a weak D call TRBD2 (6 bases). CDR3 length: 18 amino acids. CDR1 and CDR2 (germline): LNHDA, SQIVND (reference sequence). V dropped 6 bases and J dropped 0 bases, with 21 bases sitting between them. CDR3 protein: CASRRGGARLSSYNEQFF. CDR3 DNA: TGTGCCAGTAGAAGAGGAGGGGCCCGACTTAGCTCCTACAATGAGCAGTTCTTC.

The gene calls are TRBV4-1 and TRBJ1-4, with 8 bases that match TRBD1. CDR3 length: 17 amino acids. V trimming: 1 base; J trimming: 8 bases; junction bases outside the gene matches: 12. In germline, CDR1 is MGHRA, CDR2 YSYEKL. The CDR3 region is CASSQGTGFWVGEKLFF. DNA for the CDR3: TGCGCCAGCAGCCAAGGGACAGGGTTTTGGGTGGGGGAAAAACTGTTTTTT.

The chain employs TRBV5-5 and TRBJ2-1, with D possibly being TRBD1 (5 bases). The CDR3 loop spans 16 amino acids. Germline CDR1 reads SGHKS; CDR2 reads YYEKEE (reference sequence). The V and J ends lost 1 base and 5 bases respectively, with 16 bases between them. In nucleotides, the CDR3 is TGTGCCAGCAGCTTGACCCCTAGGGTCAGGGACAATGAGCAGTTCTTC. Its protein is CASSLTPRVRDNEQFF. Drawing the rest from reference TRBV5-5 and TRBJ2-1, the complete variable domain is DAGVTQSPTHLIKTRGQQVTLRCSPISGHKSVSWYQQVLGQGPQFIFQYYEKEERGRGNFPDRFSARQFPNYSSELNVNALLLGDSALYLCASSLTPRVRDNEQFFGPGTRLTVL.

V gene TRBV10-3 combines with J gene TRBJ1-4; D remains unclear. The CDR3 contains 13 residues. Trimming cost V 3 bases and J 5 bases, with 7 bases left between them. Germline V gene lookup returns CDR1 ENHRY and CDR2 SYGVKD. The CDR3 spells CAISERVNEKLFF. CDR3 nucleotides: TGTGCCATCAGTGAACGGGTAAATGAAAAACTGTTTTTT.

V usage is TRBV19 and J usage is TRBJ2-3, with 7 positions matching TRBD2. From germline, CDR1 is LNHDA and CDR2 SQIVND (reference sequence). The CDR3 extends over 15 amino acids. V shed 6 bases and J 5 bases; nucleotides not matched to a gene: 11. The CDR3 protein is CASSRGGPSGDTQYF. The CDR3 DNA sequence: TGTGCCAGTAGCCGCGGGGGACCCTCAGGAGATACGCAGTATTTT.

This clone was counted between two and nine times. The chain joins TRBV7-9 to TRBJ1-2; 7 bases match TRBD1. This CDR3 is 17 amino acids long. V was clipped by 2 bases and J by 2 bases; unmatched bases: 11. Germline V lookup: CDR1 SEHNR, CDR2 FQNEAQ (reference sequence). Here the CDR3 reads CASSLNVFSQGNYGYTF. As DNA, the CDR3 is TGTGCCAGCAGCTTAAACGTTTTCTCACAGGGGAACTATGGCTACACCTTC.

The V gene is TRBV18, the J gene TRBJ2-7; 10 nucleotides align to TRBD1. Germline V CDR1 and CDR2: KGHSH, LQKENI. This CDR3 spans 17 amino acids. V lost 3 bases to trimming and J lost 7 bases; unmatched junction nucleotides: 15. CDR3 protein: CASSPHQPGQGIYEQYF. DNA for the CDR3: TGTGCCAGCTCACCCCACCAACCGGGACAGGGGATTTATGAGCAGTACTTC.

The CDR3 sequence is CASSDGGEAYEQYF. CDR3 in DNA: TGTGCCAGTAGCGATGGGGGGGAGGCCTACGAGCAGTACTTC. J is TRBJ2-7 and V is TRBV19; 7 bases agree with TRBD2. This CDR3 is 14 amino acids long. Losses at the gene ends were 6 bases for V and 2 bases for J; bases not matched to a gene: 7. Germline CDR1 and CDR2: LNHDA and SQIVND (reference sequence). The variable domain in full, completed from reference TRBV19 and TRBJ2-7, reads DGGITQSPKYLFRKEGQNVTLSCEQNLNHDAMYWYRQDPGQGLRLIYYSQIVNDFQKGDIAEGYSVSREKKESFPLTVTSAQKNPTAFYLCASSDGGEAYEQYFGPGTRLTVT.

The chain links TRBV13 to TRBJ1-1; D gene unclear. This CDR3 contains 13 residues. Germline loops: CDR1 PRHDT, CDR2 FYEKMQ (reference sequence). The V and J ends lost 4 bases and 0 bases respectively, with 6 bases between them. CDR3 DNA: TGTGCCAGCAGCTCTGACATGAACACTGAAGCTTTCTTT. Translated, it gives CASSSDMNTEAFF.

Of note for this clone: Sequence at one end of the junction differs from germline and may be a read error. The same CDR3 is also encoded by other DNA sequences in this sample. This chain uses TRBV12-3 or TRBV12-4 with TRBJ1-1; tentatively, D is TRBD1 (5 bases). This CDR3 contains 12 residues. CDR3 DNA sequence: TGTGCCAGCAGTTTGGGGCTACTAGAAGCCTTCTTT. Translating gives CASSLGLLEAFF.

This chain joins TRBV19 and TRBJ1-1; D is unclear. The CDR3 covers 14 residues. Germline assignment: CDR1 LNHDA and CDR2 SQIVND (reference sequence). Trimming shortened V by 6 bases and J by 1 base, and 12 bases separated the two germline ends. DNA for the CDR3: TGTGCCAGTAGCACGGGTCTTACGAACACTGAAGCTTTCTTT. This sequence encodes CASSTGLTNTEAFF.

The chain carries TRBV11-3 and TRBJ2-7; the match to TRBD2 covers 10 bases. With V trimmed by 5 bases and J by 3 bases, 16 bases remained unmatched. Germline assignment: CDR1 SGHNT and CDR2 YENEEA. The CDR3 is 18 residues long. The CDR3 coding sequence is TGTGCCAGCAGCGGAGACGGGCCACTAGCGGGGCCTGTCTACGAGCAGTACGTC. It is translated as CASSGDGPLAGPVYEQYV.

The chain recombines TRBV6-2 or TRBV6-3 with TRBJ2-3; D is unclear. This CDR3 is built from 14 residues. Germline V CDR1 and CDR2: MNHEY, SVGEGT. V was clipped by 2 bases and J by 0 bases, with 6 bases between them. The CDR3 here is CASSYQTSTDTQYF. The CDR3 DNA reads TGTGCCAGCAGTTACCAGACTAGCACAGATACGCAGTATTTT.

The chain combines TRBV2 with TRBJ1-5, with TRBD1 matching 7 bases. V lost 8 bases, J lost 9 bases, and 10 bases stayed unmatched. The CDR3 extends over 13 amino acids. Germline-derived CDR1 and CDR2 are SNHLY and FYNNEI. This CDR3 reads CASRGQAPWPQHF. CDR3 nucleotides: TGTGCCAGCCGCGGACAGGCCCCTTGGCCCCAGCATTTT.

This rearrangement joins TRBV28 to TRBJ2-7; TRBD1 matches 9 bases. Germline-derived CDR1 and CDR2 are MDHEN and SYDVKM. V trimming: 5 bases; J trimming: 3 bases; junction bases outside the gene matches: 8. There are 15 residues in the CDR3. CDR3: CASSIPGQGRYEQYF. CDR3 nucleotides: TGTGCCAGCAGTATACCGGGACAGGGACGCTACGAGCAGTACTTC.